This T cell receptor (beta chain) was profiled in a study of blood T cell repertoires in COVID-19. Study as a whole: Collection of acute and convalescent COVID-19 samples took place in the United States, Italy and Spain. PBMCs, B-cell-depleted T cells, or T cells were the source of the cDNA or gDNA that made up the material.

The germline CDR1 and CDR2 sequences are MGHDK and SYGVNS. There are 16 residues in the CDR3. V shed 1 base and J 3 bases; nucleotides not matched to a gene: 5. Original processing notes: Reference gene primers were amplified, and this amplification served to estimate nucleated cell counts. Sequencing was performed with immunoSEQ multiplex PCR; in TCRdb, only in-frame clones are kept and a portion is missing. V, J and clone size derive from that table, while D and trimming were established from the DNA sequence. The table has about 210,000 clones, roughly nine tenths seen once; the top ten hold more than 0.95%.

The sequenced material came from peripheral blood. The sequence came from a man aged 30-40 years with acute or convalescent COVID-19. The chain combines TRBV25-1 with TRBJ2-2; 7 bases line up with TRBD2. As DNA, the CDR3 is TGTGCCAGCAGTGAATGGGGCGGGAGAGACACCGGGGAGCTGTTTTTT. This encodes CASSEWGGRDTGELFF. The variable domain in full, completed from reference TRBV25-1 and TRBJ2-2, reads EADIYQTPRYLVIGTGKKITLECSQTMGHDKMYWYQQDPGMELHLIHYSYGVNSTEKGDLSSESTVSRIRTEHFPLTLESARPSHTSQYLCASSEWGGRDTGELFFGEGSRLTVL.